The 20 T cell receptor beta chains in this list originate from one sample, sequenced in a study of technical replicates of blood from several donors. TCRdb's table, derived via immunoSEQ multiplex PCR, lists solely in-frame clones and lacks some. The data show 55,000 to 65,000 clones, more than 95% seen once. The material sequenced was T cells isolated from PBMCs. The receptor source for this set is a human donor in good health.

The chain is built from TRBV20-1 and TRBJ2-7, with D perhaps matching TRBD2 (6 bases). CDR3 length equals 11 residues. Germline assignment: CDR1 DFQATT and CDR2 SNEGSKA (reference sequence). Trimming took off 2 bases at V and 7 bases at J, with 9 bases between the two ends. DNA for the CDR3: TGCAGTGCTAGAAACGCGGGAGAGCAGTACTTC. Protein sequence: CSARNAGEQYF.

Only one count was recorded for this clone. This rearrangement joins TRBV5-1 to TRBJ2-3; 7 bases fit TRBD1. The germline V gene has CDR1 SGHRS and CDR2 YFSETQ. V lost 7 bases, J lost 4 bases, and 9 bases stayed unmatched. The CDR3 consists of 14 residues. CDR3 DNA sequence: TGCGCCAGCGATATCGGCAGGGGGTCAGATACGCAGTATTTT. Translation: CASDIGRGSDTQYF.

The rearrangement uses TRBV18 and TRBJ2-1; D is undetermined. Looked up from germline, CDR1 is KGHSH and CDR2 is LQKENI. CDR3 length: 17 amino acids. V shed 0 bases and J shed 8 bases, with 20 bases lying between them. The CDR3 region has the DNA TGTGCCAGCTCACCACCGTCCGTGGGCGTTGGTTGGGATGAGCAGTTCTTC. Translating it yields CASSPPSVGVGWDEQFF.

V is TRBV10-3 and J is TRBJ1-1; D is uncertain. Germline assignment: CDR1 ENHRY and CDR2 SYGVKD. V was pared by 3 bases and J by 2 bases, with 16 bases between. CDR3 length: 16 amino acids. CDR3: CAISDPDIGRNTEAFF. CDR3 coding DNA: TGTGCCATCAGTGACCCCGACATAGGTAGAAACACTGAAGCTTTCTTT.

This clone was found a few times. This chain connects TRBV19 to TRBJ2-7, with 7 nucleotides matching TRBD2. The V gene's germline CDR1 is LNHDA and CDR2 SQIVND (reference sequence). V shed 4 bases and J 2 bases; nucleotides not matched to a gene: 8. This CDR3 has 15 amino acids. The CDR3 nucleotides read TGTGCCAGTAGTACCGCAGCGGGACGAACCTACGAGCAGTACTTC. It codes for CASSTAAGRTYEQYF. The full variable domain, completed using reference TRBV19 and TRBJ2-7, is DGGITQSPKYLFRKEGQNVTLSCEQNLNHDAMYWYRQDPGQGLRLIYYSQIVNDFQKGDIAEGYSVSREKKESFPLTVTSAQKNPTAFYLCASSTAAGRTYEQYFGPGTRLTVT.

The chain links TRBV27 to TRBJ2-3; D unclear. CDR1 is MNHEY, CDR2 SMNVEV, per germline (reference sequence). Deletions cut 0 bases from V and 5 bases from J, with 9 bases between. The CDR3 runs 14 residues. The CDR3 loop reads CASSLSARLDTQYF. As DNA, the CDR3 is TGTGCCAGCAGTTTATCGGCTAGGCTAGATACGCAGTATTTT.

The rearrangement uses TRBV7-9 and TRBJ2-7; 7 positions agree with TRBD1. The junction had 7 bases not matched to a gene; V was cut back by 2 bases and J by 3 bases. The CDR3 length is 15 residues. From germline, CDR1 is SEHNR and CDR2 FQNEAQ (reference sequence). CDR3 protein: CASSLRQGEVYEQYF. The CDR3 DNA sequence: TGTGCCAGCAGCTTAAGACAGGGAGAAGTCTACGAGCAGTACTTC.

The chain combines TRBV2 with TRBJ1-4; no clear D gene. The CDR3 has 14 amino acids. Trimming left V 1 base short and J 5 bases short, with 8 bases between. Looked up from germline, CDR1 is SNHLY and CDR2 is FYNNEI. The CDR3 region is CASSEGLLNEKLFF. Here the CDR3 DNA reads TGTGCCAGCAGTGAAGGACTGCTGAATGAAAAACTGTTTTTT.

DNA of the CDR3: TGTGCCAGCAAACGACAGGGTAGCACCGGGGAGCTGTTTTTT. Its protein is CASKRQGSTGELFF. The chain joins TRBV2 to TRBJ2-2; 7 positions match TRBD1. CDR3 length: 14 residues. In germline, CDR1 is SNHLY, CDR2 FYNNEI. The V segment lost 7 bases and the J segment 4 bases; nucleotides outside the gene matches: 6.

This clone was counted once. The chain combines TRBV11-2 with TRBJ1-3, with a weak D call TRBD1 (6 bases). In germline, CDR1 is SGHAT, CDR2 FQNNGV. CDR3 length: 14 amino acids. Trimming removed 1 base at V and 2 bases at J, with 6 bases between. The CDR3 sequence is CASSLAGAGNTIYF. In DNA, the CDR3 is TGTGCCAGCAGCTTAGCAGGGGCTGGAAACACCATATATTTT. Variable domain in full (rest from reference TRBV11-2 and TRBJ1-3): EAGVAQSPRYKIIEKRQSVAFWCNPISGHATLYWYQQILGQGPKLLIQFQNNGVVDDSQLPKDRFSAERLKGVDSTLKIQPAKLEDSAVYLCASSLAGAGNTIYFGEGSWLTVV.

The V call is TRBV7-9, the J call TRBJ2-3; D is uncertain. The CDR3 spans 13 residues. Between the trimmed V and J ends, which lost 1 base and 0 bases, there was a span of 2 bases. Germline CDR1 SEHNR, CDR2 FQNEAQ (reference sequence). The chain's CDR3 is CASSLVSTDTQYF. The CDR3 DNA is TGTGCCAGCAGCTTAGTAAGCACAGATACGCAGTATTTT. Together with reference TRBV7-9 and TRBJ2-3, the CDR3 gives the full variable domain: DTGVSQNPRHKITKRGQNVTFRCDPISEHNRLYWYRQTLGQGPEFLTYFQNEAQLEKSRLLSDRFSAERPKGSFSTLEIQRTEQGDSAMYLCASSLVSTDTQYFGPGTRLTVL.

The chain is built from TRBV4-1 and TRBJ2-5; D is perhaps TRBD2 (6 bases). Germline-derived CDR1 and CDR2 are MGHRA and YSYEKL. With 1 base removed from V and 4 bases from J, the gap between germline ends came to 25 bases. The CDR3 contains 19 residues. CDR3 protein: CASSQVETGSGLEGETQYF. The CDR3, as DNA: TGCGCCAGCAGCCAAGTGGAAACGGGGTCAGGCCTGGAGGGAGAGACCCAGTACTTC.

The chain employs TRBV7-7 and TRBJ2-7; TRBD2 agrees at 15 bases. The germline V gene encodes CDR1 SSHAT and CDR2 FNYEAQ (reference sequence). Losses at the gene ends were 7 bases for V and 6 bases for J; bases not matched to a gene: 13. This CDR3 is built from 17 residues. This CDR3 reads CASTHYSGTSGRPEQYF. In nucleotides, the CDR3 is TGTGCCAGCACCCACTACTCCGGGACTAGCGGGAGGCCCGAGCAGTACTTC. The whole variable domain, filled in from reference TRBV7-7 and TRBJ2-7, reads GAGVSQSPRYKVTKRGQDVTLRCDPISSHATLYWYQQALGQGPEFLTYFNYEAQPDKSGLPSDRFSAERPEGSISTLTIQRTEQRDSAMYRCASTHYSGTSGRPEQYFGPGTRLTVT.

The CDR3 loop reads CASSRDSFNQPQHF. CDR3 DNA: TGTGCCAGCAGCCGGGACAGTTTCAATCAGCCCCAGCATTTT. The V and J genes are TRBV28 and TRBJ1-5; 7 bases map to TRBD1. The CDR3 consists of 14 residues. Germline assignment: CDR1 MDHEN and CDR2 SYDVKM. V lost 6 bases to trimming and J lost 3 bases; unmatched junction nucleotides: 5.

The J gene is TRBJ1-4, the V gene TRBV5-4, with TRBD1 as a possible D gene (6 bases). Per the germline V gene, CDR1 is SGHNT and CDR2 is YYREEE (reference sequence). The CDR3 length is 14 residues. Trimming left V 2 bases short and J 7 bases short, with 12 bases between. The CDR3: CASSLEQGSEKLFF. CDR3 nucleotides: TGTGCCAGCAGCTTAGAACAGGGTTCTGAAAAACTGTTTTTT.

J is TRBJ1-1 and V is TRBV19, with 8 bases lining up with TRBD1. V trimming: 3 bases; J trimming: 5 bases; junction bases outside the gene matches: 8. This CDR3 comprises 15 residues. Germline V gives CDR1 LNHDA, CDR2 SQIVND (reference sequence). CDR3 nucleotides: TGTGCCAGTAGTATCACGACAGGGGATGGGACTGAAGCTTTCTTT. Amino acids: CASSITTGDGTEAFF.

This chain links TRBV23-1 with TRBJ1-6; D is unresolved. TRBV23-1 is marked as an open reading frame, function uncertain. The CDR3 runs to 17 residues. The V end lost 1 base, the J end lost 10 bases, and 20 bases lay between the germline ends. CDR3 DNA sequence: TGCGCCAGCAGTCAATTCTCGAACGGACTTAGGTACTCACCCCTCCACTTT. Translating gives CASSQFSNGLRYSPLHF.

CDR3: CASSTGVLYEQYF. The CDR3, as DNA: TGTGCCAGCAGCACAGGGGTTCTGTACGAGCAGTACTTC. The J gene is TRBJ2-7, the V gene TRBV6-1; 7 bases agree with TRBD1. This CDR3 has 13 amino acids. Germline CDR1 reads MNHNS; CDR2 reads SASEGT. J lost 4 bases, V lost 6 bases, and 6 bases had no gene match.

The chain is built from TRBV7-9 and TRBJ1-2; TRBD1 is a possible D gene (5 bases). Germline V gene data show CDR1 as SEHNR and CDR2 as FQNEAQ (reference sequence). This CDR3 comprises 13 residues. V lost 2 bases, J lost 6 bases, and 10 bases lay in between. CDR3 DNA: TGTGCCAGCAGCTTACTGCAGGGCGATGGCTACACCTTC. Protein sequence: CASSLLQGDGYTF.

The rearrangement joins TRBV5-8 to TRBJ2-7; 7 bases fit TRBD2. Germline trimming cut 6 bases from V and 1 base from J; bases unmatched to any gene: 13. The CDR3 covers 16 residues. The germline V gene encodes CDR1 SGHTS and CDR2 YDEGEE. The CDR3 here is CASINPPAGESYEQYF. CDR3 bases: TGTGCCAGCATCAACCCCCCCGCGGGGGAGTCCTACGAGCAGTACTTC. Full variable domain (remainder filled in from reference TRBV5-8 and TRBJ2-7): EAGVTQSPTHLIKTRGQQATLRCSPISGHTSVYWYQQALGLGLQFLLWYDEGEERNRGNFPPRFSGRQFPNYSSELNVNALELEDSALYLCASINPPAGESYEQYFGPGTRLTVT.